This T cell receptor beta chain was identified during a study of blood T cell repertoires in COVID-19. Study in general: Samples representing acute and convalescent COVID-19 were sourced from the United States, Italy and Spain. T cells, B-cell-depleted T cells, or PBMCs supplied cDNA or gDNA.

In the study's own analysis: Reference gene primer amplification gave estimated nucleated cell counts. Using immunoSEQ multiplex PCR, the repertoire was profiled, and TCRdb retains in-frame clones only, with some absent. Clone size and the V and J calls come from that table; the DNA yielded D and trimming. Among some 150,000 clones, approximately 86% were seen once, and the ten largest hold over 7%. The sample taken for sequencing was peripheral blood. This TCR derives from a woman older than 75 in a cohort sampled during active or convalescent COVID-19.

CDR3 nucleotide sequence: TGTGCCAGCAGCCCGACAGGGGCGGGCACCGGGGAGCTGTTTTTT. This sequence encodes CASSPTGAGTGELFF. J is TRBJ2-2 and V is TRBV5-6; 8 bases map to TRBD1. The CDR3 has 15 amino acids. The V segment lost 4 bases and the J segment 4 bases; nucleotides outside the gene matches: 6. Germline V gives CDR1 SGHDT, CDR2 YYEEEE.